The clone carrying this T cell receptor (beta chain) was observed a few times. The data belong to a study of tumor-infiltrating lymphocytes in primary liver carcinoma. From unsorted bulk tissue weighing roughly 17-34 mg, DNA and RNA were co-extracted. Over 80% viable tumor cells were present in every tumor sample. With a constant-region primer, TCR beta cDNA was made from around 530 ng of total RNA. Three nested multiplex PCR rounds, a slightly modified ARM-PCR method, built the TCR beta libraries. MiXCR was run by TCRdb on the multiplex PCR reads, yielding one entry per CDR3 protein. The sample shows 75,000 to 90,000 distinct CDR3 sequences, approximately 77% of them seen only once. The specimen was liver tumor tissue from sampling region 1. Specified subset: tumor region T1, superior pole. This clonotype was sampled from a man in his forties with primary liver carcinoma and hepatitis B virus infection.

DNA for the CDR3: TGTGCCAGCAGGGACAGACAGGGTAGCAATCAGCCCCAGCATTTT. Amino acids: CASRDRQGSNQPQHF. The rearrangement joins TRBV4-2 to TRBJ1-5; 7 positions agree with TRBD1. The V and J ends lost 6 bases and 0 bases, in that order; junction bases with no gene match: 5. From germline, CDR1 is LGHNA and CDR2 YNFKEQ. The length of the CDR3 is 15 residues.